The T cell receptor (beta chain) under discussion was sequenced for a study of blood T cell repertoires in COVID-19. The wider study: Material from acute and convalescent COVID-19 was sourced from the United States, Italy and Spain. PBMCs, B-cell-depleted T cells, or T cells provided the cDNA or gDNA that made up the material.

Original methodology: From reference gene primer amplification, estimates of nucleated cell counts were derived. This table comes from immunoSEQ multiplex PCR, and its TCRdb copy is limited to in-frame clones, with some not included. For V, J and clone size, that table is used; D and trimming come from the DNA. The table lists around 62,000 clones, 85% of them singletons, with roughly 25% in the top ten. The junction had 13 bases not matched to a gene; V was cut back by 7 bases and J by 8 bases. Looked up from germline, CDR1 is MNHEY and CDR2 is SVGAGI. There are 14 residues in the CDR3. A few counts support this clone.

The sequenced material came from peripheral blood. The TCR comes from a man in his forties or fifties with acute or convalescent COVID-19. The rearrangement joins TRBV6-5 to TRBJ1-2; TRBD1 agrees at 7 bases. CDR3 protein: CASKKPGTVGGYTF. As DNA, the CDR3 is TGTGCCAGCAAAAAACCCGGGACAGTGGGAGGCTACACCTTC.